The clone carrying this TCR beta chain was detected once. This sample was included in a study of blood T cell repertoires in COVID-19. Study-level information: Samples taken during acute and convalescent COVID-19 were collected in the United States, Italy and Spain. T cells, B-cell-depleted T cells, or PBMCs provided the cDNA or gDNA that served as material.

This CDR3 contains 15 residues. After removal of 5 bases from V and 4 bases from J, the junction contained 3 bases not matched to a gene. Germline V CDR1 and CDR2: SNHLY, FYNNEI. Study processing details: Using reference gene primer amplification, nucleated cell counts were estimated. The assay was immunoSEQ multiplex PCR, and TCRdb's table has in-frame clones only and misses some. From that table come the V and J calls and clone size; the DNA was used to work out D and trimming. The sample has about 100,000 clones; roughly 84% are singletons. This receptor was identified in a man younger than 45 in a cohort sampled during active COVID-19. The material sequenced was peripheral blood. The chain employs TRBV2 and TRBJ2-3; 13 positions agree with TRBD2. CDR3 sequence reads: CASSLLAGGADTQYF. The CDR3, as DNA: TGTGCCAGCAGTTTACTAGCGGGGGGGGCAGATACGCAGTATTTT. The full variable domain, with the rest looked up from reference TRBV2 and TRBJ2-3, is EPEVTQTPSHQVTQMGQEVILRCVPISNHLYFYWYRQILGQKVEFLVSFYNNEISEKSEIFDDQFSVERPDGSNFTLKIRSTKLEDSAMYFCASSLLAGGADTQYFGPGTRLTVL.